This TCR beta chain emerged from a study of a mutant IDH1 vaccine in newly diagnosed glioma. This clone was picked up a small number of times. What it recognizes is unknown. The germline V gene encodes CDR1 SGHRS and CDR2 YFSETQ. V lost 0 bases and J lost 1, with 10 bases in between. There are 15 residues in the CDR3. Some clones are missing from TCRdb's copy, which holds only in-frame ones; the method was immunoSEQ multiplex PCR. Of approximately 50,000 clones in the sample, around four fifths were seen once. Time point reported: week 47, end of study. Vaccinated patients received 300 ug of mutant IDH1 20-mer peptide per dose, with topical imiquimod.

The sequence was collected from a woman aged 45-65 years with glioma. The chain carries TRBV5-1 and TRBJ1-2; D is undetermined. The sample was PBMCs, taken from a glioma patient whose treatment included an IDH1 peptide vaccine. Here the CDR3 reads CASSLASRDNYGYTF. DNA for the CDR3: TGCGCCAGCAGCTTGGCGAGCCGAGATAACTATGGCTACACCTTC.